These 15 T cell receptor beta chains were all obtained from the same sample, sequenced in a study of OX40 agonist ivuxolimab in advanced cancers. Profiling relied on immunoSEQ multiplex PCR, and the TCRdb table lists in-frame clones only, not all of them. This table has about 54,000 clones, roughly 91% appearing once. This material consisted of CD4+ or CD8+ T cells sorted from blood, taken in a trial of the OX40 agonist ivuxolimab. The source of these receptors is an adult with an advanced solid tumor such as melanoma, head and neck, liver or kidney cancer.

The chain couples TRBV2 to TRBJ1-2; 7 nucleotides line up with TRBD1. With V trimmed by 1 base and J by 8 bases, 4 bases remained unmatched. The CDR3 is 13 residues long. Germline CDR1 reads SNHLY; CDR2 reads FYNNEI. The CDR3 reads CASSEGQGRGYTF. For the CDR3, the DNA is TGTGCCAGCAGTGAAGGACAGGGACGGGGCTACACCTTC.

The chain links TRBV18 to TRBJ2-7; a weak D match, TRBD1 (6 bases). CDR3 size: 14 residues. Per the germline V gene, CDR1 is KGHSH and CDR2 is LQKENI. The germline V and J ends were trimmed by 3 bases and 0 bases, with 9 bases remaining between them. The CDR3 is CASSPLDSSYEQYF. The CDR3 DNA follows: TGTGCCAGCTCACCTTTGGACAGCTCCTACGAGCAGTACTTC.

The chain links TRBV29-1 to TRBJ1-1; TRBD1 aligns across 7 bases. CDR3 length: 12 residues. CDR1 and CDR2 (germline): SQVTM, ANQGSEA. V lost 6 bases, J lost 4 bases, and 5 bases stayed unmatched. The chain's CDR3 is CSVDRVGTEAFF. The CDR3 nucleotides read TGCAGCGTCGACAGGGTCGGCACTGAAGCTTTCTTT. Based on the CDR3 plus reference TRBV29-1 and TRBJ1-1, the full variable domain is SAVISQKPSRDICQRGTSLTIQCQVDSQVTMMFWYRQQPGQSLTLIATANQGSEATYESGFVIDKFPISRPNLTFSTLTVSNMSPEDSSIYLCSVDRVGTEAFFGQGTRLTVV.

The V call is TRBV6-5, the J call TRBJ2-6; no clear D gene. V was shortened by 2 bases and J by 4 bases, with 12 bases between the two germline ends. CDR3 length equals 16 residues. The germline V gene encodes CDR1 MNHEY and CDR2 SVGAGI. The CDR3 sequence: CASSYGPGSGANVLTF. The CDR3 DNA follows: TGTGCCAGCAGTTACGGCCCGGGTAGCGGGGCCAACGTCCTGACTTTC.

This clone was seen only once. This chain uses TRBV27 with TRBJ2-7; no firm D call. The V end lost 3 bases, the J end lost 0 bases, and 12 bases lay between the germline ends. Germline assignment: CDR1 MNHEY and CDR2 SMNVEV (reference sequence). The CDR3 consists of 15 residues. The CDR3 protein is CASSLGARSSYEQYF. As DNA, the CDR3 is TGTGCCAGCAGTTTGGGCGCCCGAAGCTCCTACGAGCAGTACTTC.

Notes on this clone: The junction departs from germline at one end; a sequencing error may be responsible. CDR3 in amino acids: CASSSLGAPRDEQFF. CDR3 nucleotide sequence: TGTGCTAGCAGCTCCCTCGGGGCGCCTCGGGATGAGCAGTTCTTC. The chain has TRBV7-7 and TRBJ2-1; either TRBD1 or TRBD2 may fit D (5 bases each). The CDR3 runs 15 residues. CDR1 and CDR2 (germline): SSHAT, FNYEAQ (reference sequence). Complete variable domain (other parts from reference TRBV7-7 and TRBJ2-1): GAGVSQSPRYKVTKRGQDVTLRCDPISSHATLYWYQQALGQGPEFLTYFNYEAQPDKSGLPSDRFSAERPEGSISTLTIQRTEQRDSAMYRCASSSLGAPRDEQFFGPGTRLTVL.

The V gene is TRBV28, the J gene TRBJ1-2; no clear D gene. Germline CDR1 and CDR2: MDHEN and SYDVKM. The V end lost 5 bases, the J end lost 5 bases, and 12 bases lay between the germline ends. The CDR3 has 13 amino acids. CDR3 sequence reads: CASSAQLHYGYTF. DNA for the CDR3: TGTGCCAGCAGTGCGCAGCTCCATTATGGCTACACCTTC.

This sequence joins TRBV5-4 and TRBJ2-5; D may match TRBD1 or TRBD2 (6 bases each). V was trimmed by 5 bases and J by 5 bases, leaving 13 bases between them. Germline V gives CDR1 SGHNT, CDR2 YYREEE (reference sequence). The CDR3 contains 13 residues. The CDR3 loop reads CASRQGGYETQYF. For the CDR3, the DNA is TGTGCCAGCAGGCAAGGGGGGTATGAGACCCAGTACTTC.

The CDR3, as DNA: TGTGCCAGCAGTCCACCACAGGGTAGTGGCTACACCTTC. Translating gives CASSPPQGSGYTF. V gene TRBV28 combines with J gene TRBJ1-2, with a weak D call TRBD1 (6 bases). V was pared by 5 bases and J by 7 bases, with 14 bases between. CDR3 length: 13 amino acids. Germline CDR1 reads MDHEN; CDR2 reads SYDVKM.

The chain recombines TRBV19 with TRBJ2-1, with 11 bases that match TRBD2. The CDR3 is 18 amino acids. Per germline, CDR1 LNHDA and CDR2 SQIVND (reference sequence). V shed 7 bases and J 4 bases; nucleotides not matched to a gene: 15. The CDR3 reads CASTPMTSGKVGYNEQFF. CDR3 coding DNA: TGTGCCAGTACCCCAATGACTAGCGGGAAAGTTGGATACAATGAGCAGTTCTTC.

The chain recombines TRBV10-3 with TRBJ1-4; D ambiguous. V shed 8 bases and J shed 0 bases, with 13 bases lying between them. Per the germline V gene, CDR1 is ENHRY and CDR2 is SYGVKD. This CDR3 contains 15 residues. CDR3 region: CAIARGTSTNEKLFF. In nucleotides, the CDR3 is TGTGCCATCGCTCGGGGAACTTCAACTAATGAAAAACTGTTTTTT.

The rearrangement uses TRBV7-2 and TRBJ2-7; D possibly corresponds to TRBD2 (6 bases). The V gene's germline CDR1 is SGHTA and CDR2 FQGNSA. The CDR3 totals 14 residues. With 4 bases removed from V and 2 bases from J, the gap between germline ends came to 12 bases. The DNA of the CDR3 is TGTGCCAGCAGCTCTGTGCGGGGCGCCTACGAGCAGTACTTC. Encoded protein: CASSSVRGAYEQYF.

The chain joins TRBV18 to TRBJ2-2; 8 bases align to TRBD2. V was clipped by 0 bases and J by 6 bases; unmatched bases: 6. The CDR3 length is 16 residues. CDR1 and CDR2 from the germline V gene are KGHSH and LQKENI. CDR3 protein: CASSPPSGRVPGELFF. The CDR3 DNA reads as TGTGCCAGCTCACCACCAAGCGGGAGAGTTCCCGGGGAGCTGTTTTTT.

The chain's CDR3 is CASSPLEGAPGANVLTF. The DNA for the CDR3 is TGTGCCAGTAGTCCTTTGGAGGGAGCCCCCGGGGCCAACGTCCTGACTTTC. This chain links TRBV19 with TRBJ2-6, with D possibly matching TRBD2 (6 bases). The V gene's germline CDR1 is LNHDA and CDR2 SQIVND (reference sequence). The CDR3 runs 17 residues. V gave up 5 bases and J gave up 4 bases, with 18 bases separating them.

J is TRBJ2-3 and V is TRBV11-2; D ambiguous. The germline V gene encodes CDR1 SGHAT and CDR2 FQNNGV. V lost 1 base, J lost 2 bases, and 7 bases lay in between. CDR3 length: 14 residues. The CDR3 loop reads CASSLGLSTDTQYF. The CDR3, as DNA: TGTGCCAGCAGCTTAGGGTTATCCACAGATACGCAGTATTTT. The full variable domain, its missing parts supplied by reference TRBV11-2 and TRBJ2-3, is EAGVAQSPRYKIIEKRQSVAFWCNPISGHATLYWYQQILGQGPKLLIQFQNNGVVDDSQLPKDRFSAERLKGVDSTLKIQPAKLEDSAVYLCASSLGLSTDTQYFGPGTRLTVL.